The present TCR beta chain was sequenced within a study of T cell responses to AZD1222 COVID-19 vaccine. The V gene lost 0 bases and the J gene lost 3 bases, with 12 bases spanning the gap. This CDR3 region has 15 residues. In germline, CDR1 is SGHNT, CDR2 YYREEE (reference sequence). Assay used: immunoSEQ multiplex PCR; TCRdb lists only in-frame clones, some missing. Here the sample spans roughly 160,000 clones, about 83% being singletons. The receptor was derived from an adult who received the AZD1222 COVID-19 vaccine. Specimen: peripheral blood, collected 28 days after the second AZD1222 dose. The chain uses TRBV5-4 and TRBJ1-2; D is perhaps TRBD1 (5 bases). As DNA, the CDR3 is TGTGCCAGCAGCTTGGCTTCAGGGTCGCACTATGGCTACACCTTC. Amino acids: CASSLASGSHYGYTF.